These 30 T cell receptor beta chains were all obtained from the same sample, sequenced in a study of T cells in Graves' hyperthyroidism and ophthalmopathy. Regions amplified from RNA transcripts were the TCR beta CDR3 regions. When the TCR CDR3 underwent first-round RT-PCR, the HTBI primer set was used. TCRdb used MiXCR to reprocess the multiplex PCR reads, holding one entry per CDR3 protein. The table includes some 700,000 distinct CDR3 sequences, 15% to 20% detected once. The material sequenced was blood. The receptor source for this set is a man aged 45-65 years with Graves' hyperthyroidism.

The rearrangement links TRBV6-5 to TRBJ1-1, with 7 bases identical to TRBD1. Germline assignment: CDR1 MNHEY and CDR2 SVGAGI. This CDR3 contains 14 residues. V lost 6 bases to trimming and J lost 5 bases; unmatched junction nucleotides: 9. Written as DNA, the CDR3 is TGTGCCAGCAGCTACACGGGGACAGCGACTGAAGCTTTCTTT. This sequence encodes CASSYTGTATEAFF.

This clonotype was observed many times. The CDR3 spells CASRQANQPQHF. As DNA, the CDR3 is TGTGCCAGTCGACAGGCTAATCAGCCCCAGCATTTT. The gene calls are TRBV28 and TRBJ1-5; D is possibly TRBD1 (6 bases). This CDR3 spans 12 amino acids. Trimming pared 9 bases from V and 4 bases from J, leaving 10 bases between. The germline CDR1 and CDR2 sequences are MDHEN and SYDVKM. Full variable domain (outside the CDR3, taken from reference TRBV28 and TRBJ1-5): DVKVTQSSRYLVKRTGEKVFLECVQDMDHENMFWYRQDPGLGLRLIYFSYDVKMKEKGDIPEGYSVSREKKERFSLILESASTNQTSMYLCASRQANQPQHFGDGTRLSIL.

With respect to this clonotype: This may stem from a read error, because a much larger clone lies one nucleotide away. The chain is built from TRBV30 and TRBJ1-1, with a tentative D call TRBD1 (5 bases). V was clipped by 4 bases and J by 4 bases, with 16 bases between them. There are 14 residues in the CDR3. Germline assignment: CDR1 GTSNPN and CDR2 SVGIG (reference sequence). CDR3 coding DNA: TGTGCCTGGATCTTTGGAGGGGAAGGCACTGAAGCTTTCTTT. Amino acid sequence: CAWIFGGEGTEAFF. Variable domain in full (rest from reference TRBV30 and TRBJ1-1): SQTIHQWPATLVQPVGSPLSLECTVEGTSNPNLYWYRQAAGRGLQLLFYSVGIGQISSEVPQNLSASRPQDRQFILSSKKLLLSDSGFYLCAWIFGGEGTEAFFGQGTRLTVV.

V gene TRBV19 combines with J gene TRBJ1-5; 8 nucleotides align to TRBD1. CDR3 length equals 14 residues. V lost 6 bases and J lost 4; bases outside the gene matches: 5. Germline CDR1 LNHDA, CDR2 SQIVND (reference sequence). The chain's CDR3 is CASRVTGVNQPQHF. The CDR3 DNA reads TGTGCCAGTAGGGTGACAGGGGTAAATCAGCCCCAGCATTTT.

This clonotype appeared many times. The rearrangement joins TRBV12-3 or TRBV12-4 to TRBJ2-2; D not certain. The V end was cut by 8 bases, the J end by 6 bases, with 7 bases between. This CDR3 region has 11 residues. For the CDR3, the DNA is TGTGCCAGCTCCGGTTCCGGGGAGCTGTTTTTT. Residues: CASSGSGELFF.

CDR3 region: CASRETSGILDEQYF. In nucleotides, the CDR3 is TGTGCCAGCAGAGAAACTAGCGGGATTCTTGACGAGCAGTACTTC. The rearrangement joins TRBV3-1 to TRBJ2-7; 10 bases are a match to TRBD2. CDR1 is LGHDT and CDR2 is YNNKEL in the germline V gene (reference sequence). V gave up 6 bases and J gave up 5 bases; unmatched junction bases: 10. CDR3 length: 15 residues.

As regards this clonotype: This clone may be a read error of a much larger clone one base away. This chain joins TRBV24-1 and TRBJ2-7; 7 bases fit TRBD1. This CDR3 contains 16 residues. The germline CDR1 and CDR2 sequences are KGHDR and SFDVKD. This chain's CDR3 is CAASDYGAGGSHEQYF. CDR3 sequence (DNA): TGTGCCGCCAGTGATTACGGGGCAGGGGGATCTCACGAGCAGTACTTC.

V gene TRBV7-9 combines with J gene TRBJ2-2; no clear D. V was clipped by 5 bases and J by 1 base, with 8 bases between them. The CDR3 is made up of 14 amino acids. Germline CDR1 reads SEHNR; CDR2 reads FQNEAQ (reference sequence). As DNA, the CDR3 is TGTGCCAGCAGCCCAGTCAGGAACACCGGGGAGCTGTTTTTT. It codes for CASSPVRNTGELFF.

This sequence joins TRBV7-9 and TRBJ2-1; TRBD2 agrees at 8 bases. CDR3 length equals 15 residues. The V gene end was trimmed by 4 bases and the J gene end by 4 bases; junction bases not matched to a gene: 6. In germline, CDR1 is SEHNR, CDR2 FQNEAQ (reference sequence). CDR3 amino acids: CASSYLAGSYNEQFF. The CDR3 DNA is TGTGCCAGCAGCTACTTAGCGGGGTCTTACAATGAGCAGTTCTTC.

This clonotype was detected a few times. The V and J genes are TRBV28 and TRBJ2-7; D is possibly TRBD2 (5 bases). There are 13 residues in the CDR3. V was cut by 6 bases and J by 6 bases, with 15 bases left in between. Germline V gives CDR1 MDHEN, CDR2 SYDVKM. CDR3 coding DNA: TGTGCCAGCAGCGCCGGTTCAGCGGTCGAGCAGTACTTC. It translates to CASSAGSAVEQYF.

This clonotype appeared many times. The chain is built from TRBV11-2 and TRBJ2-1; D ambiguous. The germline V gene encodes CDR1 SGHAT and CDR2 FQNNGV. The CDR3 consists of 15 residues. The V end was cut by 0 bases, the J end by 2 bases, with 8 bases between. The CDR3 reads CASSLDFGPYNEQFF. The CDR3, as DNA: TGTGCCAGCAGCTTAGATTTCGGGCCCTACAATGAGCAGTTCTTC. The full variable domain, its missing parts supplied by reference TRBV11-2 and TRBJ2-1, is EAGVAQSPRYKIIEKRQSVAFWCNPISGHATLYWYQQILGQGPKLLIQFQNNGVVDDSQLPKDRFSAERLKGVDSTLKIQPAKLEDSAVYLCASSLDFGPYNEQFFGPGTRLTVL.

This clonotype was picked up many times. V gene TRBV28 combines with J gene TRBJ2-6; no clear D. From germline, CDR1 is MDHEN and CDR2 SYDVKM. Trimming took off 6 bases at V and 0 bases at J, with 3 bases between the two ends. This CDR3 has 13 amino acids. DNA of the CDR3: TGTGCCAGCAGGGCCTCTGGGGCCAACGTCCTGACTTTC. Amino acid sequence: CASRASGANVLTF.

There are many counts of this clonotype. The chain joins TRBV2 to TRBJ1-1, with no clear D. V was pared by 0 bases and J by 1 base, with 9 bases between. The germline gives CDR1 SNHLY, CDR2 FYNNEI. The CDR3 spans 15 residues. The CDR3: CASSEALFRNTEAFF. The CDR3 region has the DNA TGTGCCAGCAGTGAAGCGCTTTTTAGGAACACTGAAGCTTTCTTT.

This clonotype was observed at least ten times. V usage is TRBV11-2 and J usage is TRBJ2-7; D remains unclear. V gave up 4 bases and J gave up 0 bases, with 13 bases separating them. CDR3 length equals 15 residues. Looked up from germline, CDR1 is SGHAT and CDR2 is FQNNGV. CDR3 nucleotide sequence: TGTGCCAGCAGCTCTCTTAGGAATAGCTCCTACGAGCAGTACTTC. It codes for CASSSLRNSSYEQYF.

V usage is TRBV25-1 and J usage is TRBJ1-2; TRBD1 might be the D (6 bases). V shed 4 bases and J shed 6 bases, with 12 bases lying between them. The CDR3 totals 13 residues. Germline V gene sequence: CDR1 MGHDK, CDR2 SYGVNS. The CDR3 sequence: CASSGGARDGYTF. CDR3 DNA sequence: TGTGCCAGCAGTGGGGGGGCCAGAGATGGCTACACCTTC.

There are many counts of this clonotype. The V call is TRBV20-1, the J call TRBJ1-4; D ambiguous. Trimming cost V 6 bases and J 8 bases, with 16 bases left between them. This CDR3 is 13 amino acids long. Germline CDR1 DFQATT, CDR2 SNEGSKA (reference sequence). DNA of the CDR3: TGCAGTGCCCGACCTATCGGGGAGGAAAAACTGTTTTTT. This translates into CSARPIGEEKLFF.

The chain recombines TRBV5-1 with TRBJ1-1; 7 bases match TRBD1. V dropped 3 bases and J dropped 3; count of bases not matched to a gene: 5. The germline V gene encodes CDR1 SGHRS and CDR2 YFSETQ. The CDR3 length is 14 residues. This CDR3 is CASSWDSAYTEAFF. For the CDR3, the DNA is TGCGCCAGCAGCTGGGACAGCGCATACACTGAAGCTTTCTTT.

This clonotype was counted ten times or more. The rearrangement joins TRBV28 to TRBJ2-7, with TRBD2 matching over 9 bases. Losses at the gene ends were 10 bases for V and 3 bases for J; bases not matched to a gene: 7. This CDR3 is built from 13 residues. The germline gives CDR1 MDHEN, CDR2 SYDVKM. The CDR3 loop reads CATGEAGGYEQYF. In nucleotides, the CDR3 is TGTGCCACCGGAGAAGCGGGGGGCTACGAGCAGTACTTC.

This clonotype turned up a few times. The rearrangement links TRBV4-3 to TRBJ2-3; D not certain. This CDR3 is 14 amino acids long. Germline V gives CDR1 LGHNA, CDR2 YSLEER. Between the trimmed V and J ends, which lost 4 bases and 6 bases, there was a span of 14 bases. This chain's CDR3 is CASSPVQVSDTQYF. The CDR3 nucleotides read TGCGCCAGCAGCCCGGTCCAGGTCAGCGATACGCAGTATTTT.

The chain recombines TRBV29-1 with TRBJ2-3, with 8 bases fitting TRBD2. In germline, CDR1 is SQVTM, CDR2 ANQGSEA. This CDR3 comprises 13 residues. The V segment lost 6 bases and the J segment 3 bases; nucleotides outside the gene matches: 5. Written as DNA, the CDR3 is TGCAGCGTCCCCGGGACTAGTACAGATACGCAGTATTTT. Protein product: CSVPGTSTDTQYF.

This clonotype has ten or more counts. The V call is TRBV7-2, the J call TRBJ2-7, with TRBD1 matching 9 bases. CDR1 is SGHTA, CDR2 FQGNSA, per germline. The CDR3 contains 15 residues. The ends lost 4 bases at V and 4 bases at J; junction bases unmatched: 8. The CDR3 is CASSSAGTGLYEQYF. In DNA, the CDR3 is TGTGCCAGCAGCTCCGCCGGGACAGGGCTTTACGAGCAGTACTTC.

The chain uses TRBV6-5 and TRBJ2-2; no clear D gene. This CDR3 spans 16 amino acids. V was trimmed by 3 bases and J by 5 bases, leaving 16 bases between them. Germline V gene data show CDR1 as MNHEY and CDR2 as SVGAGI. CDR3 in DNA: TGTGCCAGCAGTTATAGTGTAGGAACGATGACCGGGGAGCTGTTTTTT. Amino acids: CASSYSVGTMTGELFF.

In this sample, this clonotype turned up many times. This rearrangement joins TRBV9 to TRBJ1-2, with 7 bases matching TRBD1. CDR1 is SGDLS and CDR2 is YYNGEE in the germline V gene. With 0 bases clipped from V and 5 bases from J, the junction kept 7 bases outside the gene matches. CDR3 length: 15 amino acids. CDR3 sequence: CASSVDQGVGYGYTF. The CDR3 bases are TGTGCCAGCAGCGTAGATCAGGGGGTTGGATATGGCTACACCTTC.

Regarding this clonotype: It may be a read error: a sequence one base away is much more abundant. The V and J genes are TRBV24-1 and TRBJ2-3; D is possibly TRBD2 (5 bases). The germline V gene has CDR1 KGHDR and CDR2 SFDVKD. The V and J ends lost 8 bases and 3 bases respectively, with 17 bases between them. CDR3 length equals 15 residues. The CDR3 spells CATNEGRTLTDTQYF. In nucleotides, the CDR3 is TGTGCCACCAATGAAGGAAGGACTCTTACAGATACGCAGTATTTT.

This clonotype turned up a few times. The V call is TRBV4-3, the J call TRBJ1-2, with D possibly TRBD1 on 5 matching bases. The germline V gene has CDR1 LGHNA and CDR2 YSLEER. This CDR3 region has 14 residues. The germline V and J ends were trimmed by 3 bases and 4 bases, with 12 bases remaining between them. CDR3 bases: TGCGCCAGCAGCCATCTAGGGGAAATCTATGGCTACACCTTC. Protein: CASSHLGEIYGYTF.

This clonotype was detected many times. At one end, the junction sequence differs from germline, possibly due to a read error. The rearrangement links TRBV20-1 to TRBJ2-1; TRBD1 matches at 8 bases. CDR1 DFQATT and CDR2 SNEGSKA come from the germline V gene (reference sequence). There are 15 residues in the CDR3. The CDR3 sequence is CSAGDRDRPYNEQFF. The CDR3 coding sequence is TGCAGTGCTGGAGACCGGGACAGGCCCTACAATGAGCAGTTCTTC.

This clonotype came up many times. The gene calls are TRBV27 and TRBJ1-1; the D is unclear. Per germline, CDR1 MNHEY and CDR2 SMNVEV (reference sequence). Deletions cut 6 bases from V and 5 bases from J, with 16 bases between. CDR3 length equals 14 residues. CDR3 in amino acids: CASSLAPDWTEAFF. DNA for the CDR3: TGTGCCAGCAGCCTCGCCCCGGATTGGACTGAAGCTTTCTTT.

J is TRBJ2-1 and V is TRBV6-6; 10 bases match TRBD1. Germline CDR1 and CDR2: MNHNY and SVGAGI (reference sequence). The CDR3 runs to 17 residues. Trimming cost V 0 bases and J 5 bases; bases outside gene matches: 7. CDR3 sequence (DNA): TGTGCCAGCAGTTACTCATCCGGGACAGGGGCGAACAATGAGCAGTTCTTC. Translated, it gives CASSYSSGTGANNEQFF.

The V gene is TRBV4-1, the J gene TRBJ2-7, with D perhaps given as TRBD1 or TRBD2 (8 bases each). The CDR3 length is 20 residues. The V and J ends lost 0 bases and 6 bases respectively, with 30 bases between them. The germline V gene encodes CDR1 MGHRA and CDR2 YSYEKL. The CDR3 region has the DNA TGCGCCAGCAGCCAAGATCCAGGGACAGGAGCTACAGCGGGAGACTCCGAGCAGTACTTC. This sequence encodes CASSQDPGTGATAGDSEQYF.

This clonotype has ten or more counts. The chain combines TRBV6-2 or TRBV6-3 with TRBJ2-7, with D perhaps matching TRBD1 (5 bases). This CDR3 region has 15 residues. Trimming stripped 7 bases from V and 2 bases from J, with 18 bases between. Germline assignment: CDR1 MNHEY and CDR2 SVGEGT. The CDR3: CASTTRQYATYEQYF. The CDR3 DNA reads as TGTGCCAGCACCACTCGACAGTACGCGACCTACGAGCAGTACTTC.